This T cell receptor beta chain is from a study of breast tumors, draining lymph nodes, adjacent tissues (dated by TCRdb to the mid-2010s). Broadly, across the study: In breast cancer patients, the study compared the TCR beta repertoires of tumor, adjacent nontumor tissue and axillary lymph nodes. The study was designed to assess the relationships and possible T-cell exchange between tumor, surrounding tissue and draining lymph node repertoires in human breast cancer. Overall results and qualifications from the work: The conclusion that tumor T cells originate in lymph nodes was presented as consistent with a hypothesis rather than as directly demonstrated. Tumor and nontumor tissue repertoires were found to be significantly more similar in luminal-like than in basal-like breast cancer. The data were considered consistent with most tumor T cells being derived from the lymph node and subsequently expanding within tumor tissue. Tumors showed preferential V and J gene usage, and their T-cell repertoire diversity fell below that of lymph nodes yet above that of nontumor tissue.

This clonotype was counted many times. It has no known antigen specificity. Mismatch with germline at one junction end may stem from a read error. The germline V gene (reference sequence) provides CDR1 SSHAT and CDR2 FNYEAQ. There are 13 amino acids in the CDR3, from cysteine to phenylalanine inclusive. Kept here is only the CDR3 DNA, which spans 39 bases and is read in frame from base 1. The instrument given in TCRdb is Illumina HiSeq 2000. Multiplex PCR amplification was used to generate the TCR beta chain libraries. High-throughput sequencing was used to analyze the amplified TCR beta chain products. Using fastp trimming at Q25 and MiXCR clonotype assembly, TCRdb reanalyzed the public sequencing data and kept in-frame beta chains. Under each unique CDR3 protein, matching rows form one entry showing the most common genes and DNA. The sample records more than 50,000 distinct CDR3 sequences, 45% to 60% of which are singletons. The ten largest clonotypes hold around 20% of the sample.

The receptor was derived from a female donor with breast cancer. Some clones in this sample may be carry-over from other donors' samples. Sequences were obtained from breast tumor tissue. The chain is encoded by TRBV7-7 joined to TRBJ2-2; no D segment can be confidently identified. The CDR3 reads as follows: CASSADYTGELFF. The DNA is TGTGCTAGCAGCGCTGATTACACCGGGGAGCTGTTTTTT.